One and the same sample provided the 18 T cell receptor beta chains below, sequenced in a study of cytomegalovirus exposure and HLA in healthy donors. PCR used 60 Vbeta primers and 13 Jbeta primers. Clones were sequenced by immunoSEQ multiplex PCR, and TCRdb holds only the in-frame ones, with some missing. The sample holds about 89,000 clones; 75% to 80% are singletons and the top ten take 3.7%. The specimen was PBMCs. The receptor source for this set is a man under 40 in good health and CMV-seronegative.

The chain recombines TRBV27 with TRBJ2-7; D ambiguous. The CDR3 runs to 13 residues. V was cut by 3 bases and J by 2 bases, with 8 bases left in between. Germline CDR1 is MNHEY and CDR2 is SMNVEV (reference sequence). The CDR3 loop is CASSLYGPYEQYF. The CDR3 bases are TGTGCCAGCAGTTTGTACGGTCCCTACGAGCAGTACTTC.

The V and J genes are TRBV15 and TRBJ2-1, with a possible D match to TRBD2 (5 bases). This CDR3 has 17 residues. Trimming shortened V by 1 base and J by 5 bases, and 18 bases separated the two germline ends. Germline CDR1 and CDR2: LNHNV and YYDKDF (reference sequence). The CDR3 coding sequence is TGTGCCACCAGCAGAGCAGTGAGGGTGAGGATGAACAATGAGCAGTTCTTC. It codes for CATSRAVRVRMNNEQFF.

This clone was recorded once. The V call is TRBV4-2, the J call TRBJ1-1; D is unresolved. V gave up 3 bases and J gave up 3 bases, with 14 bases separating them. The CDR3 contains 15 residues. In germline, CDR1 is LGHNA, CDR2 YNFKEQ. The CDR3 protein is CASSQGEGSDTEAFF. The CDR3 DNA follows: TGTGCCAGCAGCCAGGGCGAGGGATCGGACACTGAAGCTTTCTTT.

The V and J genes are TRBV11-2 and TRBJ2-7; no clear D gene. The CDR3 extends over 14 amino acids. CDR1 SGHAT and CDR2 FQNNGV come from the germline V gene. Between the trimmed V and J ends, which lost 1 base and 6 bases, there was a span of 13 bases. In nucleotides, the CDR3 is TGTGCCAGCAGCTTAGTAGCCCCCCCTGCCGAGCAGTACTTC. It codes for CASSLVAPPAEQYF.

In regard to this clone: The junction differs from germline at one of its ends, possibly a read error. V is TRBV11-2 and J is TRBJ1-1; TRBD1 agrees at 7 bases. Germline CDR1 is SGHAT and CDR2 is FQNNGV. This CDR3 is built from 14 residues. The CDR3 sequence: CASTLSGQGVEAFF. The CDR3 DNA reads TGTGCCAGCACCTTATCAGGGCAGGGGGTTGAAGCTTTCTTT.

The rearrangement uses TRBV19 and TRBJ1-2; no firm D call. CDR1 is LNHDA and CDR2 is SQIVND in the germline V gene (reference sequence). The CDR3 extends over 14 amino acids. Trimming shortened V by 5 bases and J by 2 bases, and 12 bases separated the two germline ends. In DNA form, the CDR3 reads TGTGCCAGTAGTCCGAGCGGTAAGAACTATGGCTACACCTTC. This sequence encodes CASSPSGKNYGYTF.

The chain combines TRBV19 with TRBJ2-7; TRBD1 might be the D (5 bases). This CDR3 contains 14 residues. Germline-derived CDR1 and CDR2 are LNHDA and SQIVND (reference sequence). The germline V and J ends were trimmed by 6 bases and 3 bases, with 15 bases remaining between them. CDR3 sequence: CASSQGHSLYEQYF. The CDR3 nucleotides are TGTGCCAGTAGCCAAGGACATAGCCTCTACGAGCAGTACTTC.

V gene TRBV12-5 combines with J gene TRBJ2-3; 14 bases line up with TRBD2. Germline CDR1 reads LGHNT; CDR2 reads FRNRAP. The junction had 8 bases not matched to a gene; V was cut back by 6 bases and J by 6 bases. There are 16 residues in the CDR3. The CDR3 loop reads CASGLGLAGGLDTQYF. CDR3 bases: TGTGCTAGTGGCCTCGGACTAGCGGGAGGTTTGGATACGCAGTATTTT. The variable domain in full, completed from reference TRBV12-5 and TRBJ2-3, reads DARVTQTPRHKVTEMGQEVTMRCQPILGHNTVFWYRQTMMQGLELLAYFRNRAPLDDSGMPKDRFSAEMPDATLATLKIQPSEPRDSAVYFCASGLGLAGGLDTQYFGPGTRLTVL.

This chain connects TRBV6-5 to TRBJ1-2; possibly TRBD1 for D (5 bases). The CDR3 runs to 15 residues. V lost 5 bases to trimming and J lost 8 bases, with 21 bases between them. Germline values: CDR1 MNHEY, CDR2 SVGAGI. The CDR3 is CASSRTQGGGAGYTF. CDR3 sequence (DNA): TGTGCCAGCAGTCGTACCCAGGGAGGAGGCGCCGGCTACACCTTC.

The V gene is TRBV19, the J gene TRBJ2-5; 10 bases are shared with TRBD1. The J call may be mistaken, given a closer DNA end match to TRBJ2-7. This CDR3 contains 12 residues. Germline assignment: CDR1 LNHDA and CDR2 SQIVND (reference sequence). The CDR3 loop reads CATGQGIYEQYF. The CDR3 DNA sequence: TGTGCGACGGGACAGGGGATTTACGAGCAGTACTTC.

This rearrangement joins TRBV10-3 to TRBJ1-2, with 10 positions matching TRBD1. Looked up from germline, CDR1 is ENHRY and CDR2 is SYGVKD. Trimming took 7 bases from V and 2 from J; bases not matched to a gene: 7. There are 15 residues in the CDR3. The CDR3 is CAINKGQGNNYGYTF. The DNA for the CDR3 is TGTGCCATCAATAAGGGACAGGGGAACAACTATGGCTACACCTTC.

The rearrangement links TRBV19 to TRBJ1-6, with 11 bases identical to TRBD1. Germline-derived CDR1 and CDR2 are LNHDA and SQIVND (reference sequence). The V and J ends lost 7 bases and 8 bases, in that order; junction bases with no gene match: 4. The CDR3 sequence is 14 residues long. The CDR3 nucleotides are TGTGCCAGTATCTCGGGACAGGGGGATTCACCCCTCCACTTT. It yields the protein CASISGQGDSPLHF.

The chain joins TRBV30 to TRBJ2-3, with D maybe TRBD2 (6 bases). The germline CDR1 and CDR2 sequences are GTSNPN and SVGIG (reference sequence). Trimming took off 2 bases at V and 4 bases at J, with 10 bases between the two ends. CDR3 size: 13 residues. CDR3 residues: CAWSRDWPDTQYF. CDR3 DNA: TGTGCCTGGAGTAGGGACTGGCCAGATACGCAGTATTTT.

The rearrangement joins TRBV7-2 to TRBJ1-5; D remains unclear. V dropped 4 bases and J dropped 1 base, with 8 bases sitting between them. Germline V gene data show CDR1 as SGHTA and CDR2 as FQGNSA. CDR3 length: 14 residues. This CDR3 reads CASSSQMSNQPQHF. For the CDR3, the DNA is TGTGCCAGCAGCTCGCAGATGAGCAATCAGCCCCAGCATTTT. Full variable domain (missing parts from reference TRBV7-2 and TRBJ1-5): GAGVSQSPSNKVTEKGKDVELRCDPISGHTALYWYRQSLGQGLEFLIYFQGNSAPDKSGLPSDRFSAERTGGSVSTLTIQRTQQEDSAVYLCASSSQMSNQPQHFGDGTRLSIL.

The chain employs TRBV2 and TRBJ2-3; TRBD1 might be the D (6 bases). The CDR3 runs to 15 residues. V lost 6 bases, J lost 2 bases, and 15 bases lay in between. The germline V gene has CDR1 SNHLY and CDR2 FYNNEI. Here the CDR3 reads CASSQDRNPTDTQYF. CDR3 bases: TGTGCCAGCAGCCAGGACAGAAACCCCACAGATACGCAGTATTTT.

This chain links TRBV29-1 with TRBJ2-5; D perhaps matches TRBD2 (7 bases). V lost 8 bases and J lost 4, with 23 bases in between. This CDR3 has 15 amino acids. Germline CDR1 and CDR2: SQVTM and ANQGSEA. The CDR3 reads CSTLGGREGSETQYF. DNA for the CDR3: TGCAGCACCCTCGGGGGGCGCGAGGGTTCAGAGACCCAGTACTTC.

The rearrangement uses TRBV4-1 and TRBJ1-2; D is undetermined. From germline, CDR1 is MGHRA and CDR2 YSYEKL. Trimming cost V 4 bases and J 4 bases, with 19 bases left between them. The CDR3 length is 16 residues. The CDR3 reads CASSPLLLSVGYGYTF. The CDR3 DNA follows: TGCGCCAGCAGCCCCCTTCTACTGTCGGTTGGCTATGGCTACACCTTC.

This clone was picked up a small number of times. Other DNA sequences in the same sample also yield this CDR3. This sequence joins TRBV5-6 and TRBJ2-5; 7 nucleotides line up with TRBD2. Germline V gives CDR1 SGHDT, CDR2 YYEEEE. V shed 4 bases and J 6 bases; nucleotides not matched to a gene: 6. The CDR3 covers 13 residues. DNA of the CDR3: TGTGCCAGCAGCGCAAGACTAGCCCAGACCCAGTACTTC. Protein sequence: CASSARLAQTQYF.